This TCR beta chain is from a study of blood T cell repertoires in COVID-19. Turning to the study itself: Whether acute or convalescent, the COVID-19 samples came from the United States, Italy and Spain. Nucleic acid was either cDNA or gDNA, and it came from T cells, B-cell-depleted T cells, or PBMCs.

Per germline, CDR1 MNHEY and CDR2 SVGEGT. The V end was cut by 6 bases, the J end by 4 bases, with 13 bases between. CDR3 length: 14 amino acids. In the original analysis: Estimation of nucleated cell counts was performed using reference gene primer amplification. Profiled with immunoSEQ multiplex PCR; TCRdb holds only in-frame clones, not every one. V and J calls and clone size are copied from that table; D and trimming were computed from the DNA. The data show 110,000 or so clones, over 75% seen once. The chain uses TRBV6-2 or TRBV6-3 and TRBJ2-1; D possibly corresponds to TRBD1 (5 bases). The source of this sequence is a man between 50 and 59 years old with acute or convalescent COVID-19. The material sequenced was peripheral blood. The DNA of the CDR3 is TGTGCCAGCAGCCCACCCAGGGATTACAATGAGCAGTTCTTC. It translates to CASSPPRDYNEQFF.